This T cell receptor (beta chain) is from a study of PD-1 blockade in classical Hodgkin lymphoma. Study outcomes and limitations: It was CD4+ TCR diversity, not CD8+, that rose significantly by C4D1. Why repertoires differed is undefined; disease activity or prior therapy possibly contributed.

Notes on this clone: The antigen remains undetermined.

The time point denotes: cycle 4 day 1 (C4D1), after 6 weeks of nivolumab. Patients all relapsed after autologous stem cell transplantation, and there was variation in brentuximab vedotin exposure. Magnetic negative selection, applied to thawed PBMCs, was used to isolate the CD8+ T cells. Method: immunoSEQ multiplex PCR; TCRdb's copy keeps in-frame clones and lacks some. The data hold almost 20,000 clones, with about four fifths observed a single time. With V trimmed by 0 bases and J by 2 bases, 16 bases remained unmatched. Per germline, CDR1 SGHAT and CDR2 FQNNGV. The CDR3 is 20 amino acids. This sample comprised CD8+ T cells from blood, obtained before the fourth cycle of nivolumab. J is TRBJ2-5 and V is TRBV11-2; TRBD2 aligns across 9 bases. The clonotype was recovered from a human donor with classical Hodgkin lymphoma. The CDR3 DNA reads TGTGCCAGCAGCTTAGATAGGAGCGGGGGGCCGGAGAAGCTACAAGAGACCCAGTACTTC. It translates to CASSLDRSGGPEKLQETQYF.